The clone carrying this T cell receptor (beta chain) has only one observation. What it binds is unknown. The sample comes from a study of shared clonotypes between healthy human individuals. Overall study findings and caveats: The sole specimen, blood, was sampled, and tissue repertoires likely differ.

The split of CD4+ cells yielded CD45RA+ naive and CD45RA-negative memory subsets. Assay used: immunoSEQ multiplex PCR; TCRdb lists only in-frame clones, some missing. The sample contains 2 million to 2.5 million clones, roughly 90% of which appear only once. The sample consisted of naive CD4+ T cells from PBMCs. Subset here: CD45RA+ positively selected. This receptor was obtained from a man aged 18 to 30 in good health. Some clones in this sample may be carry-over from other donors' samples.

This chain's CDR3 is CASNSPSYEQYF. The CDR3 nucleotides read TGCGCCAGCAACAGTCCCTCCTACGAGCAGTACTTC. The rearrangement links TRBV23-1 to TRBJ2-7; D not resolved. TRBV23-1 is labeled an ORF, and its function is uncertain. The V end lost 7 bases, the J end lost 0 bases, and 7 bases lay between the germline ends. The CDR3 spans 12 residues.